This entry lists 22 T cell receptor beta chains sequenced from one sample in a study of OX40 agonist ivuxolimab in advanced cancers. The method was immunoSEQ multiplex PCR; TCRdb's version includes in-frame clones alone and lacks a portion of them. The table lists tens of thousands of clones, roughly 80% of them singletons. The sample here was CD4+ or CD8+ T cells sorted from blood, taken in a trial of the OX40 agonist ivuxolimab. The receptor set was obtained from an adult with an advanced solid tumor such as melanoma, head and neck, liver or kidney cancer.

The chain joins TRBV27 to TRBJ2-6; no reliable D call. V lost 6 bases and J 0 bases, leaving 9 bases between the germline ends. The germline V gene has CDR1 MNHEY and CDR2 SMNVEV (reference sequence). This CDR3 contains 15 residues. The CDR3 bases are TGTGCCAGCAGCCGAGGTAGCTCTGGGGCCAACGTCCTGACTTTC. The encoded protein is CASSRGSSGANVLTF.

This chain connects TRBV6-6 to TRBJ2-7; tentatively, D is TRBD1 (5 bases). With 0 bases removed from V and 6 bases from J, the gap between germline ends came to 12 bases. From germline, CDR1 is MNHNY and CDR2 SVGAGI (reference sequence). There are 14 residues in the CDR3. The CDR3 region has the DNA TGTGCCAGCAGTTACTCGCCAGGGTTTTTCGAGCAGTACTTC. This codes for CASSYSPGFFEQYF.

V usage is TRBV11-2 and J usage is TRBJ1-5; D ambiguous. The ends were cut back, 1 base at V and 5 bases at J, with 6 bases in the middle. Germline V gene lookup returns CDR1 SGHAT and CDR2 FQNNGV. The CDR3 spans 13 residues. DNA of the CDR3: TGTGCCAGCAGCTTAGGGACTCATCAGCCCCAGCATTTT. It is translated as CASSLGTHQPQHF. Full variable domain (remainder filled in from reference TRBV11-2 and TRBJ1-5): EAGVAQSPRYKIIEKRQSVAFWCNPISGHATLYWYQQILGQGPKLLIQFQNNGVVDDSQLPKDRFSAERLKGVDSTLKIQPAKLEDSAVYLCASSLGTHQPQHFGDGTRLSIL.

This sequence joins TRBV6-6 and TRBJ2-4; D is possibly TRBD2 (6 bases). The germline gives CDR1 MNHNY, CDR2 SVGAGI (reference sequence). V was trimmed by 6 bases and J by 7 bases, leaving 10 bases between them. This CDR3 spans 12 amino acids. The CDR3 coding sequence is TGTGCCAGCAGGGCAGGAGGGAACATTCAGTACTTC. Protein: CASRAGGNIQYF.

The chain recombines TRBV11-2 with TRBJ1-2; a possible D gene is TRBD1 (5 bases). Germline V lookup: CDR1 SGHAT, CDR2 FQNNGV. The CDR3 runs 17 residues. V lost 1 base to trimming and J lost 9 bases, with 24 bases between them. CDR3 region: CASSLAPTDSYLSSYTF. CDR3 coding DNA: TGTGCCAGCAGCTTAGCCCCCACCGACAGTTACCTCTCGAGCTACACCTTC.

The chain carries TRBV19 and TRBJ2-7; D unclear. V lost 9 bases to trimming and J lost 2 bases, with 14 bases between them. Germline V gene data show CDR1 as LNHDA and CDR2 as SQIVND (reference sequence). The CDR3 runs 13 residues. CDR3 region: CASTREGTYEQYF. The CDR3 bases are TGTGCCAGCACCCGAGAAGGGACCTACGAGCAGTACTTC. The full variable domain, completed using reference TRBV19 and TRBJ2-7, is DGGITQSPKYLFRKEGQNVTLSCEQNLNHDAMYWYRQDPGQGLRLIYYSQIVNDFQKGDIAEGYSVSREKKESFPLTVTSAQKNPTAFYLCASTREGTYEQYFGPGTRLTVT.

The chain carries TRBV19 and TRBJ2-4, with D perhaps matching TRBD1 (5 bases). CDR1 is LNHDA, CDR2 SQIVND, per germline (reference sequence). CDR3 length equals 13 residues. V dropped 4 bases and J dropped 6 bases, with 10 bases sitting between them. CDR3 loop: CASSTQATNIQYF. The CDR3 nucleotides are TGTGCCAGTAGTACACAGGCGACAAACATTCAGTACTTC.

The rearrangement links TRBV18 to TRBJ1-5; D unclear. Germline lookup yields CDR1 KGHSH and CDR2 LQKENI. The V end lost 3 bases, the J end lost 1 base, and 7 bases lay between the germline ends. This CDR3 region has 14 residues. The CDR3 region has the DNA TGTGCCAGCTCACCTCTGGACAGCAATCAGCCCCAGCATTTT. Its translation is CASSPLDSNQPQHF.

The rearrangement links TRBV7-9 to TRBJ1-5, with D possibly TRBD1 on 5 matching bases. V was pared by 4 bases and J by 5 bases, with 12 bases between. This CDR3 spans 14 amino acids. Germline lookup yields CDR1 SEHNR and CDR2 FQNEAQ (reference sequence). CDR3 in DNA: TGTGCCAGCAGCTCCGACGGACAAGATCAGCCCCAGCATTTT. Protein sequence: CASSSDGQDQPQHF.

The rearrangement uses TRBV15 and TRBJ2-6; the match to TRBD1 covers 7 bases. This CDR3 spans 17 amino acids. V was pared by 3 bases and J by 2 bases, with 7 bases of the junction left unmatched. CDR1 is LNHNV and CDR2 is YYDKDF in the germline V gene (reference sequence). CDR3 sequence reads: CATSRGAGQAGANVLTF. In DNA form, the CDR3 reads TGTGCCACCAGCAGGGGTGCCGGACAGGCTGGGGCCAACGTCCTGACTTTC.

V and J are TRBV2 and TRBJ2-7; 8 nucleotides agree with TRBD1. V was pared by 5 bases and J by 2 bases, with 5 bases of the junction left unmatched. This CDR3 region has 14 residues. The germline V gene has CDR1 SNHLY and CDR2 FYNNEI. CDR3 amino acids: CASSLRTGPYEQYF. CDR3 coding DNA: TGTGCCAGCAGTCTCCGGACAGGGCCCTACGAGCAGTACTTC. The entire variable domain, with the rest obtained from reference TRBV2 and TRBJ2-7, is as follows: EPEVTQTPSHQVTQMGQEVILRCVPISNHLYFYWYRQILGQKVEFLVSFYNNEISEKSEIFDDQFSVERPDGSNFTLKIRSTKLEDSAMYFCASSLRTGPYEQYFGPGTRLTVT.

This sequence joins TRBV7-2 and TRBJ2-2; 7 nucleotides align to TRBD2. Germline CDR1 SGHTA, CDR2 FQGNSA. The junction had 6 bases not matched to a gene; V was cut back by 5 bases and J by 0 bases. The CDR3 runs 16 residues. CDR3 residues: CASSPPGLANTGELFF. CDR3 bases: TGTGCCAGCAGCCCCCCAGGACTAGCGAACACCGGGGAGCTGTTTTTT. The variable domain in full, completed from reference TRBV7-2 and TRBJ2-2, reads GAGVSQSPSNKVTEKGKDVELRCDPISGHTALYWYRQSLGQGLEFLIYFQGNSAPDKSGLPSDRFSAERTGGSVSTLTIQRTQQEDSAVYLCASSPPGLANTGELFFGEGSRLTVL.

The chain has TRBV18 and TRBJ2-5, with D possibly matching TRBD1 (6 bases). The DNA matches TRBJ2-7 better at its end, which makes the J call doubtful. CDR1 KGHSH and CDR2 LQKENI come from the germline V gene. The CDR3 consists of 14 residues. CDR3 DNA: TGTGCCAGCTCACCCTCGACAGGAGCTTACGAGCAGTACTTC. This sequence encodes CASSPSTGAYEQYF.

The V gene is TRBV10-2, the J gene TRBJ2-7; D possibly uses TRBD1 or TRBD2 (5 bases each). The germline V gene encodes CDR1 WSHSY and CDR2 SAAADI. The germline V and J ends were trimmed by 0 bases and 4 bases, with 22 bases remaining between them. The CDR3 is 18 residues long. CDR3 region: CASSESRWVGAEEYEQYF. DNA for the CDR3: TGCGCCAGCAGTGAGTCAAGGTGGGTCGGGGCTGAGGAGTACGAGCAGTACTTC.

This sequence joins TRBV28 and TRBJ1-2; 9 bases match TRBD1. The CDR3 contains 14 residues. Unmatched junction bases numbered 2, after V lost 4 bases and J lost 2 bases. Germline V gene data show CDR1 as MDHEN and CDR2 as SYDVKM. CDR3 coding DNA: TGTGCCAGCAGTTGGGGGACAGGGAACTATGGCTACACCTTC. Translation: CASSWGTGNYGYTF.

The CDR3 loop reads CASSPPGPLNYGYTF. CDR3 DNA sequence: TGTGCCAGCAGCCCGCCCGGACCCCTTAACTATGGCTACACCTTC. This chain joins TRBV28 and TRBJ1-2; D is undetermined. This CDR3 has 15 amino acids. V dropped 6 bases and J dropped 1 base, with 15 bases sitting between them. CDR1 MDHEN and CDR2 SYDVKM come from the germline V gene.

CDR3 sequence reads: CASSRRPYGTGEAGNEQFF. CDR3 DNA: TGTGCCAGCAGCCGCCGACCGTACGGGACCGGGGAAGCGGGCAATGAGCAGTTCTTC. The V and J genes are TRBV7-2 and TRBJ2-1, with D tentatively TRBD2 (6 bases). V was trimmed by 5 bases and J by 6 bases, leaving 29 bases between them. Germline-derived CDR1 and CDR2 are SGHTA and FQGNSA. CDR3 length equals 19 residues.

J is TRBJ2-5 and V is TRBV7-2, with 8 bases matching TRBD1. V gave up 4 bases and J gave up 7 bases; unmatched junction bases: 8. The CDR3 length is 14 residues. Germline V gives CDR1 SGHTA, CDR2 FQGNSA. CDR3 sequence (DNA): TGTGCCAGCAGCTCCCCAGGGGGCGGCGGGACCCAGTACTTC. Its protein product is CASSSPGGGGTQYF.

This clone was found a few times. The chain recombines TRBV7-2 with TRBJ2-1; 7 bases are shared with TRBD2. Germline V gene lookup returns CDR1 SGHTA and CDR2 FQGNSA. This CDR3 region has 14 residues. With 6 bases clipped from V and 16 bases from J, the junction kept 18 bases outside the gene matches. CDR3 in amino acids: CASSEGLRQRREFF. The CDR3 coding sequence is TGTGCCAGCAGTGAGGGACTACGCCAACGCCGGGAATTCTTC.

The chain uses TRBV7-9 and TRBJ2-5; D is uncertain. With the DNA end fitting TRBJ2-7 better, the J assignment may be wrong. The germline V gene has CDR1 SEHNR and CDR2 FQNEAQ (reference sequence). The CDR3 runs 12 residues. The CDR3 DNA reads TGTGCCAGCAGCTTAGATGCGTACGAGCAGTACTTC. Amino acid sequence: CASSLDAYEQYF.

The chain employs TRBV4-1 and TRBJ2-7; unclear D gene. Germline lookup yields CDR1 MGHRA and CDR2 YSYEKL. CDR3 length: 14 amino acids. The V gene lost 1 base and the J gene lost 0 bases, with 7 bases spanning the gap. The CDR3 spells CASSQGPGSYEQYF. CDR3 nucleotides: TGCGCCAGCAGCCAAGGACCGGGCTCCTACGAGCAGTACTTC.

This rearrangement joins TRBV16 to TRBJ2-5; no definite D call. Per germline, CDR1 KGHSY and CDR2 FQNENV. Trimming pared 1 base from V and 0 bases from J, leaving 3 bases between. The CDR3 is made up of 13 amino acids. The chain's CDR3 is CASSQLNQETQYF. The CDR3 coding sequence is TGTGCCAGCAGCCAATTGAACCAAGAGACCCAGTACTTC.